The clone carrying this T cell receptor (beta chain) was detected once. Antigen: not known. The library tagged individual cDNA molecules with unique molecular identifiers. TCRdb reprocessed the RACE reads via MiXCR and lists one record per CDR3 protein. The sample holds some 100,000 distinct CDR3 sequences, about a tenth seen once. Described time point: patch test 2, 6 weeks after DPC sensitization. This sample's treatment: therapeutic diphenylcyclopropenone sensitization with weekly scalp DPC. The data are from a study of human T cells and chemical hapten exposure. Study-wide background: Sensitization used 2% DPC on approximately 2 cm by approximately 2 cm upper inner arm skin. Patch testing was performed with 0.01% DPC on the upper back, with reading at 6 days. General study results and limits: Compared to controls, expanded TCRs made significantly more large clusters of similar CDR3s.

The receptor's source is a woman between 40 and 55 years old with alopecia areata. Some clones in this sample may be carry-over from other donors' samples. The sample here was whole blood, taken in connection with sensitization to the hapten diphenylcyclopropenone (DPC).

The CDR3 is CASSTRGTANTGELFF. The CDR3, as DNA: TGTGCCAGCAGTACGAGAGGGACAGCGAACACCGGGGAGCTGTTTTTT. The V and J genes are TRBV6-2 or TRBV6-3 and TRBJ2-2, with 7 bases that match TRBD1. The trim removed 5 bases at V and 0 bases at J, leaving 6 bases unmatched. The CDR3 runs to 16 residues. In germline, CDR1 is MNHEY, CDR2 SVGEGT.